This T cell receptor beta chain was captured by sequencing in a study of cytomegalovirus exposure and HLA in healthy donors. General study points: Investigators reported more than 150 TCR beta chains as tied to cytomegalovirus. A later analysis, which compared TCR beta chains of equal frequency, found the HLA-associated ones more clonally expanded.

A remark on this clone: Its antigen is unidentified.

Primers: 60 Vbeta forward and 13 Jbeta reverse. Clones were sequenced by immunoSEQ multiplex PCR, and TCRdb holds only the in-frame ones, with some missing. The sample lists some 130,000 clones, 80% occurring once. This CDR3 is 21 amino acids long. Germline CDR1 reads MGHRA; CDR2 reads YSYEKL. Losses at the gene ends were 0 bases for V and 4 bases for J; bases not matched to a gene: 17. The sample taken for sequencing was PBMCs. The receptor was isolated from a male donor in good health and CMV-seronegative. The chain combines TRBV4-1 with TRBJ2-3; 12 bases match TRBD2. CDR3 in DNA: TGCGCCAGCAGCCAAGATTCGTGGGGTGGGCTAGCGGGGGGGCTCGCAGATACGCAGTATTTT. This translates into CASSQDSWGGLAGGLADTQYF.